Listed below are T cell receptor beta chains from one sample, sequenced in a study of T cells in Graves' hyperthyroidism and ophthalmopathy. TCRdb independently ran MiXCR on the multiplex PCR reads; one entry per CDR3 protein. The table has under 800,000 distinct CDR3 sequences, 14% seen once. The sample taken for sequencing was blood. These receptors were taken from a woman aged 18-29 years with Graves' hyperthyroidism. Both conserved end residues are part of each CDR3. The D gene is left open where the match is weak. Clone size is stated in some rows and not others, as once, few, many or a class when expanded.

j_gene | abundance | d_gene | v_gene | CDR3nt | CDR3aa
TRBJ2-1 | few | TRBD2 | TRBV13 | TGTGCCAGCACTCCCCCAAAGGGAGGGAACAATGAGCAGTTCTTC | CASTPPKGGNNEQFF
TRBJ1-4 | - | - | TRBV7-2 | TGTGCCAGCAGCTGGGGGATGGCAGGGGCAACTAATGAAAAACTGTTTTTT | CASSWGMAGATNEKLFF
TRBJ2-2 | many | - | TRBV28 | TGTGCCAGCAGTTTATTAGGCGGGAACACCGGGGAGCTGTTTTTT | CASSLLGGNTGELFF
TRBJ2-3 | many | TRBD2 | TRBV20-1 | TGCAGTGAAACACTAGCGGGAGGTGGTACAGATACGCAGTATTTT | CSETLAGGGTDTQYF
TRBJ2-5 | - | - | TRBV9 | TGTGCCAGCAGCGTAGGGATAGCGGCAAACCAAGAGACCCAGTACTTC | CASSVGIAANQETQYF
TRBJ2-5 | many | TRBD2 | TRBV10-2 | TGCGCCAGCAAGGGCGTTGATAGCGGGATCGGGACCCAGTACTTC | CASKGVDSGIGTQYF
TRBJ2-7 | - | TRBD1 | TRBV11-2 | TGTGCCAGCAGCTCTCGCGACAGGGGCCACGAGCAGTACTTC | CASSSRDRGHEQYF
TRBJ2-7 | few | TRBD1 | TRBV7-6 | TGTGCCAGCAGCTTAGGGGGCAGGGGGCGCCTAAGGCCCTACGAGCAGTACTTC | CASSLGGRGRLRPYEQYF
TRBJ2-3 | many | - | TRBV30 | TGTGCCTGGAGCCGACGACAGACAGATACGCAGTATTTT | CAWSRRQTDTQYF
TRBJ1-4 | many | - | TRBV2 | TGTGCCAGCAGTGGGACCGGGCCCACTAATGAAAAACTGTTTTTT | CASSGTGPTNEKLFF
TRBJ2-3 | many | - | TRBV28 | TGTGCCACGAAGGTGTGGGAGCGTGGAGGAACCCACGATACGCAGTATTTT | CATKVWERGGTHDTQYF
TRBJ2-7 | few | - | TRBV11-3 | TGTGCCAGCAGTCCCCACTCGGACAGCCCACGGCGGGAGCAGTACTTC | CASSPHSDSPRREQYF
TRBJ2-7 | - | - | TRBV11-3 | TGTGCCAGCAGCTTACACGGATCCTACGAGCAGTACTTC | CASSLHGSYEQYF
TRBJ2-1 | - | - | TRBV6-2/TRBV6-3 | TGTGCCAGCAGACGGGGTCCTCTTTACAATGAGCAGTTCTTC | CASRRGPLYNEQFF
TRBJ2-3 | - | - | TRBV20-1 | TGCAGTGCTGTAGACGGAGACGGGGGCAGCACAGATACGCAGTATTTT | CSAVDGDGGSTDTQYF
TRBJ2-2 | - | - | TRBV6-5 | TGTGCCAGCAGTTACCCTCGGGGGGCCCCCGGGGAGCTGTTTTTT | CASSYPRGAPGELFF
TRBJ1-1 | - | - | TRBV5-1 | TGCGCCAGCAGCTTGGCCACCACCATGAACACTGAAGCTTTCTTT | CASSLATTMNTEAFF
TRBJ2-3 | - | TRBD2 | TRBV28 | TGTGCCAGCAGTGACCGGGACTACAGTACAGATACGCAGTATTTT | CASSDRDYSTDTQYF
TRBJ2-7 | many | - | TRBV20-1 | TGCAGTGCTAGGTTGGACAGCCGCTACGAGCAGTACTTC | CSARLDSRYEQYF
TRBJ2-6 | few | - | TRBV2 | TGTGCCAGCAGTGACGTAGCTGGGGCCAACGTCCTGACTTTC | CASSDVAGANVLTF
TRBJ1-1 | many | - | TRBV12-3/TRBV12-4 | TGCGCCAGCAGCTTGGCACAGAACACTGAAGCTTTCTTT | CASSLAQNTEAFF
TRBJ2-7 | many | TRBD2 | TRBV11-3 | TGTGCCAGCAGCCCTGGACTAGCGGAGACCTACGAGCAGTACTTC | CASSPGLAETYEQYF
TRBJ1-1 | few | - | TRBV5-1 | TGCGCCAGCAGCTTGGAGGGGCTGCGTACTGAAGCTTTCTTT | CASSLEGLRTEAFF
TRBJ2-1 | many | - | TRBV11-2 | TGTGCCAGCAGCTTCGCCCGGGGACAGGTGGTTAGCGGGAGCTCCTACAATGAGCAGTTCTTC | CASSFARGQVVSGSSYNEQFF
TRBJ1-2 | - | - | TRBV3-1 | TGTGCCAGCAGCCAAATCGGCTATGGCTACACCTTC | CASSQIGYGYTF
TRBJ1-1 | many | TRBD1 | TRBV6-5 | TGTGCCAGCAGTTACGGGACAGGGGGCCCGAACGCTGAAGCTTTCTTT | CASSYGTGGPNAEAFF
TRBJ1-4 | many | - | TRBV30 | TGTGCCTGGAGTGTACTACCCCCAGGGCTGGTCGGTGAAAAACTGTTTTTT | CAWSVLPPGLVGEKLFF
TRBJ2-2 | - | TRBD2 | TRBV3-1 | TGTGCCAGCAGCCAAACGGGAGGGCCCGGCGGGGAGCTGTTTTTT | CASSQTGGPGGELFF
TRBJ2-5 | many | - | TRBV20-1 | TGCAGTGGAGGGCTAACCAAGACCCAGTACTTC | CSGGLTKTQYF
TRBJ2-2 | many | - | TRBV2 | TGTGCCAGCAGGAGGGGGACCGGGGAGCTGTTTTTT | CASRRGTGELFF
TRBJ1-6 | many | - | TRBV30 | TGTGCCTCCAGGGGAGGGCCCTATAATTCACCCCTCCACTTT | CASRGGPYNSPLHF
TRBJ1-1 | many | - | TRBV30 | TGTGCCTGGAGTTCTTCGGTCTTGTGGACTGAAGCTTTCTTT | CAWSSSVLWTEAFF
TRBJ2-7 | - | TRBD1 | TRBV18 | TGTGCCAGCTCGCCAGACAGGGGGCTCCTCGGGGAGCAGTACTTC | CASSPDRGLLGEQYF
TRBJ2-7 | many | - | TRBV20-1 | TGCAGTGCTAGAGATTCCCCGGGTGTTGCCCCCTACGAGCAGTACTTC | CSARDSPGVAPYEQYF
TRBJ2-1 | - | - | TRBV27 | TGTGCCAGCAGTTTGGACTGGTACAATAAGCAGTCCTTC | CASSLDWYNKQSF
TRBJ2-1 | - | - | TRBV7-9 | TGTGCCAGCAGCTCAATGTACCATGAGCAGTTCTTC | CASSSMYHEQFF
TRBJ1-2 | many | - | TRBV7-2 | TGTGCCAGCAGCTTAGATGGGGCGAACTATGGCTACACCTTC | CASSLDGANYGYTF
TRBJ1-2 | - | TRBD1 | TRBV19 | TGTGCCAGTAGCGGACAGGGGGAAGGCTACACCTTC | CASSGQGEGYTF
TRBJ1-5 | many | TRBD1 | TRBV28 | TGTGCCAGCAGCTCGCGAGCGAGACAGGGGAGCGGTCAGCCCCAGCATTTT | CASSSRARQGSGQPQHF
TRBJ2-3 | many | TRBD1 | TRBV20-1 | TGCAGTGCCCCCATCAGGGGGGATACGCAGTATTTT | CSAPIRGDTQYF
TRBJ2-2 | many | - | TRBV6-1 | TGTGCCAGCAGTTCGTCCGGGACCAAAAAACACGGGGAGCTGTTTTTT | CASSSSGTKKHGELFF
TRBJ2-1 | many | TRBD1 | TRBV20-1 | TGCAGTGCTAGAGATCGACAGGGGAGTGAGCAGTTCTTC | CSARDRQGSEQFF
TRBJ1-2 | once | - | TRBV18 | TGTGCCAGCTCACCGATTTCCGGCATTGGTGGTGGCTACACCTTC | CASSPISGIGGGYTF
TRBJ2-7 | - | - | TRBV13 | TGTGCCAGCACGGGACGGAACTCCTACGAGCAGTACTTC | CASTGRNSYEQYF
TRBJ2-7 | many | TRBD2 | TRBV7-9 | TGTGCCAGCAGCTTTCCTAGCGGAAACTCCTACGAGCAGTACTTC | CASSFPSGNSYEQYF
TRBJ2-7 | many | - | TRBV6-2/TRBV6-3 | TGTGCCAGCAGGCGGGGGAACAGGGCCTACGAGCAGTACTTC | CASRRGNRAYEQYF
TRBJ2-3 | - | TRBD2 | TRBV29-1 | TGCAGCGTTGAAGCTAGCGGGAGTAGAACAGATACGCAGTATTTT | CSVEASGSRTDTQYF
TRBJ2-1 | many | - | TRBV11-3 | TGTGCCAGCAGTCTCACGGTCCGGGGTGAGCAGTTCTTC | CASSLTVRGEQFF
TRBJ1-6 | many | TRBD1 | TRBV6-1 | TGTGCCAGCAGGAGGACAGGGGGTTCACCCCTCCACTTT | CASRRTGGSPLHF
TRBJ2-3 | - | - | TRBV19 | TGTGCCAGTAGTACGACAGTAGTTGATACGCAGTATTTT | CASSTTVVDTQYF
TRBJ2-7 | few | - | TRBV10-3 | TGTGCCATCAGTGATTCGACCGGGACCAAGCGGATCCACGAGCAGTACTTC | CAISDSTGTKRIHEQYF
TRBJ2-5 | many | TRBD2 | TRBV29-1 | TGCAGCGTTGGACTAGCGGGAGATTTAAGAGAGACCCAGTACTTC | CSVGLAGDLRETQYF
TRBJ2-7 | few | - | TRBV28 | TGTGCCAGCAGTTTGACCGAACAGGGAGTTAAGCAGTACTTC | CASSLTEQGVKQYF
TRBJ1-1 | many | - | TRBV14 | TGTGCCAGCAGACGGACCGGGACATCTAACACTGAAGCTTTCTTT | CASRRTGTSNTEAFF
TRBJ1-1 | many | TRBD1 | TRBV2 | TGTGCCAGCACTCTAAGGGGGGTGGGAGGGGGCCTGAACACTGAAGCTTTCTTT | CASTLRGVGGGLNTEAFF
TRBJ2-7 | many | - | TRBV29-1 | TGCAGCGTGAGGGGGGACGGGGCCTACGAGCAGTACTTC | CSVRGDGAYEQYF
TRBJ2-7 | - | TRBD2 | TRBV27 | TGTGCCAGCAGTTCGGGACTAGCGGGAGCGGTCCACGAGCAGTACTTC | CASSSGLAGAVHEQYF
TRBJ2-1 | many | - | TRBV5-5 | TGTGCCAGCAGCTTCGGTGGTGGTCCCAGTGAGCAGTTCTTC | CASSFGGGPSEQFF
TRBJ1-1 | few | - | TRBV5-1 | TGCGCCAGCAGCTTGGGGGTGAGCCGAACCAAGGACACTGAAGCTTTCTTT | CASSLGVSRTKDTEAFF